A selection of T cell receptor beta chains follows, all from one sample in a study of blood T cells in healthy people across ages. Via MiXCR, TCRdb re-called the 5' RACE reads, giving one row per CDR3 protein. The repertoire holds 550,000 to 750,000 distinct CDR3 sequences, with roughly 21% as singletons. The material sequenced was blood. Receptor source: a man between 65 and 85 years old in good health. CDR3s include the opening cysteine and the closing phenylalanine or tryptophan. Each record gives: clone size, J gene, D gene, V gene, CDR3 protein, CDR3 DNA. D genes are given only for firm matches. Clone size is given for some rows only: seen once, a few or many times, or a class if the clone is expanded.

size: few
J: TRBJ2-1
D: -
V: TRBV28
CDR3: CASSLPRESHNEQFF
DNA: TGTGCCAGCAGTTTACCCCGGGAGAGCCACAATGAGCAGTTCTTC

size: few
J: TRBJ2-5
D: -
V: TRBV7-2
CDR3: CASKVGETQYF
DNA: TGTGCCAGCAAAGTAGGGGAGACCCAGTACTTC

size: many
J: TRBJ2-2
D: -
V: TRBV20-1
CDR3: CSARAGSTGELFF
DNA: TGCAGTGCTAGAGCGGGATCCACCGGGGAGCTGTTTTTT

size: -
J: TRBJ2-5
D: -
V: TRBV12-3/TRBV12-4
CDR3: CASSGTSRGGETQYF
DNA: TGTGCCAGCAGTGGGACTTCCAGAGGAGGGGAGACCCAGTACTTC

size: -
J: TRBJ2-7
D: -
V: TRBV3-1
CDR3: CASSQDGAGSEQCF
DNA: TGTGCCAGCAGCCAAGATGGGGCGGGGTCCGAGCAGTGCTTC

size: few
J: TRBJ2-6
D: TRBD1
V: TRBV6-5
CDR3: CASSYGGQGNSGANVLTF
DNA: TGTGCCAGCAGTTACGGGGGACAGGGGAACTCTGGGGCCAACGTCCTGACTTTC

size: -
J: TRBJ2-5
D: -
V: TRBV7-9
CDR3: CASSPPGLAWETQYF
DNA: TGTGCCAGCAGCCCCCCGGGACTGGCTTGGGAGACCCAGTACTTC

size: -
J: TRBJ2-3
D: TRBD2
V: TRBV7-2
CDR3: CASSFTGGPDTQYF
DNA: TGTGCCAGCAGCTTTACGGGGGGGCCAGATACGCAGTATTTT

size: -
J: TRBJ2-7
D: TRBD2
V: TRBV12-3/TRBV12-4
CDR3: CASSFGLAEIYEQYF
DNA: TGTGCCAGCAGTTTTGGGCTAGCGGAGATCTACGAGCAGTACTTC

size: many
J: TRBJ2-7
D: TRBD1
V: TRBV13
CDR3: CASSPGQGIPPYEQYF
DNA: TGTGCCAGCAGCCCTGGACAGGGGATCCCTCCCTACGAGCAGTACTTC

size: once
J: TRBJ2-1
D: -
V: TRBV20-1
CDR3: CSARRTDPRGSSYNEQFF
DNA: TGCAGTGCTCGACGGACAGACCCTCGGGGGAGCTCCTACAATGAGCAGTTCTTC

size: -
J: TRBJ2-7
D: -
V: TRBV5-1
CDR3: CASSLAQPHEQYF
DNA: TGCGCCAGCAGCTTGGCGCAGCCCCACGAGCAGTACTTC

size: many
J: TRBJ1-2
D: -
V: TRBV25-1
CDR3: CASSYRGSYGYTF
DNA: TGTGCCAGCAGTTACCGCGGAAGCTATGGCTACACCTTC

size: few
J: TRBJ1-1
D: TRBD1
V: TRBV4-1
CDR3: CASSPFHPRQGSASTFF
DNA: TGCGCCAGCAGCCCTTTCCACCCCCGACAGGGGTCGGCAAGTACTTTCTTT

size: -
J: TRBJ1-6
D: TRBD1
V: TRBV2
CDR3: CASSFLQGAYSPLHF
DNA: TGTGCCAGCAGTTTCCTACAGGGGGCGTATTCACCCCTCCACTTT

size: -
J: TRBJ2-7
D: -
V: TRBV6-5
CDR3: CASSKTGSGAYEQYF
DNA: TGTGCCAGCAGTAAGACGGGCTCTGGAGCCTACGAGCAGTACTTC

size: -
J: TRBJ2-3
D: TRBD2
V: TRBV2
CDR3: CASSVAGVTDTQYF
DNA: TGTGCCAGCAGTGTGGCGGGAGTAACAGATACGCAGTATTTT

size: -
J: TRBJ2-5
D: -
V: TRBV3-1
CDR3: CASRYLASQETQYF
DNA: TGTGCCAGCAGATACCTAGCGTCCCAAGAGACCCAGTACTTC

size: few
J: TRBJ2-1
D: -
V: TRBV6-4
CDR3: CARVPDNEQFF
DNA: TGTGCCAGGGTACCAGATAATGAGCAGTTCTTC

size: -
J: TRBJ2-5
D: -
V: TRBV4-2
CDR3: CASSQGSTETQYF
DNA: TGTGCCAGCAGCCAAGGTAGCACGGAGACCCAGTACTTC

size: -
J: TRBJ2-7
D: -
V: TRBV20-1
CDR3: CSARLASQGDEQYF
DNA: TGCAGTGCTAGACTAGCGTCCCAGGGGGACGAGCAGTACTTC

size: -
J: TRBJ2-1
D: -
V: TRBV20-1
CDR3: CSARDRLIPAGNEQFF
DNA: TGCAGTGCTAGAGATCGGCTAATACCAGCTGGTAATGAGCAGTTCTTC

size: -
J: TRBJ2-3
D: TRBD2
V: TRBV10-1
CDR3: CASSDQREFRDTQYF
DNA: TGCGCCAGCAGTGACCAGCGGGAATTCAGAGATACGCAGTATTTT

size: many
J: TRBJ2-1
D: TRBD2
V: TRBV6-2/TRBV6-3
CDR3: CASNRQGLADYNEQFF
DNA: TGTGCCAGCAACCGACAGGGACTAGCAGACTACAATGAGCAGTTCTTC

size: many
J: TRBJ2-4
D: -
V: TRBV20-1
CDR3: CSARDQTVAKNIQYF
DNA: TGCAGTGCTAGGGACCAAACGGTAGCCAAAAACATTCAGTACTTC

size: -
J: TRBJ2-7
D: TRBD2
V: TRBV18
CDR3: CASSPRREAPYEQYF
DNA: TGTGCCAGCTCACCAAGGCGGGAGGCCCCCTACGAGCAGTACTTC

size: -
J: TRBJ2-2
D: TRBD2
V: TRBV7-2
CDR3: CASSKESSGTLNTGELFF
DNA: TGTGCCAGCAGCAAAGAGTCAAGCGGGACCCTTAACACCGGGGAGCTGTTTTTT

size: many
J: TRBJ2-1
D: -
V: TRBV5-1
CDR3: CASSLDRPYDEQFF
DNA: TGCGCCAGCAGCTTAGATCGGCCGTACGATGAGCAGTTCTTC

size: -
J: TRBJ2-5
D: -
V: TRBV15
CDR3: CATSNQETQYF
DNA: TGTGCCACCAGCAACCAAGAGACCCAGTACTTC

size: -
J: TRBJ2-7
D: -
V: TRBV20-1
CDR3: CSARDRRTRGEQYF
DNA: TGCAGTGCTAGAGATCGGCGGACCCGGGGGGAGCAGTACTTC

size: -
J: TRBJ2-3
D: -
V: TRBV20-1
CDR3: CSARGPGGASTDTQYF
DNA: TGCAGTGCTAGAGGTCCCGGGGGAGCTTCAACAGATACGCAGTATTTT

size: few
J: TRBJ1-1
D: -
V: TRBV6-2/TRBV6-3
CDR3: CASSLRGGGVNTEAFF
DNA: TGTGCCAGCAGTCTCAGGGGCGGGGGGGTGAACACTGAAGCTTTCTTT

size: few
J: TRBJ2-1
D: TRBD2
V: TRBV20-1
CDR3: CSARPTRAGGNEQFF
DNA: TGCAGTGCTAGACCCACTCGAGCGGGAGGCAATGAGCAGTTCTTC

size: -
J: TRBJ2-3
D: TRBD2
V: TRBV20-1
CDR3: CSARLAGGGPDTDTQYF
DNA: TGCAGTGCCCGGTTAGCGGGAGGGGGCCCCGACACAGATACGCAGTATTTT

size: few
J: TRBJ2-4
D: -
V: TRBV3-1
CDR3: CASSLSGPNIQYF
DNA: TGTGCCAGCAGCCTAAGCGGGCCAAACATTCAGTACTTC

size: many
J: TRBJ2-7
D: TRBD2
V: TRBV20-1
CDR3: CSARSSGRAGEQYF
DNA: TGCAGTGCTAGATCTAGCGGGAGGGCTGGCGAGCAGTACTTC

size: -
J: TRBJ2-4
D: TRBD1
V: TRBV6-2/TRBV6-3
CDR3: CASTLPDRGKNIQYF
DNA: TGTGCCAGCACCCTACCCGACAGGGGGAAAAACATTCAGTACTTC

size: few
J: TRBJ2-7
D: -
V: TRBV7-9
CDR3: CASSLAPVPGYEQYF
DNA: TGTGCCAGCAGCTTAGCTCCCGTCCCGGGGTACGAGCAGTACTTC

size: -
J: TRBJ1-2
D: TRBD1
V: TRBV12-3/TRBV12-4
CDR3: CASSGSGGGLTYGYTF
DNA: TGTGCCAGCAGTGGGTCAGGGGGGGGGCTTACCTATGGCTACACCTTC

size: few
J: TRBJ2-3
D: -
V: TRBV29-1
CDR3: CSVELAQGTQYF
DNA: TGCAGCGTTGAACTAGCTCAGGGTACGCAGTATTTT

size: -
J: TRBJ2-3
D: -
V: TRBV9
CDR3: CASSVVIRGGPDTQYF
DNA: TGTGCCAGCAGCGTAGTCATCCGGGGAGGACCAGATACGCAGTATTTT

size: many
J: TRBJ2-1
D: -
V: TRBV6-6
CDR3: CASSYSLYNEQFF
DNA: TGTGCCAGCAGTTACTCACTCTACAATGAGCAGTTCTTC

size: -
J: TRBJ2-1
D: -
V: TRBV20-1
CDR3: CSASYGTPSYNEQFF
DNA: TGCAGTGCTAGCTACGGGACCCCTTCCTACAATGAGCAGTTCTTC

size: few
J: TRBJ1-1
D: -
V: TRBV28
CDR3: CASSLLSRGGMEAFF
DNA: TGTGCCAGCAGTTTATTATCCCGGGGGGGAATGGAAGCTTTCTTT

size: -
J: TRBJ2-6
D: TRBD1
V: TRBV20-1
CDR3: CSARPRGITGANVLTF
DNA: TGCAGTGCTAGACCCAGGGGGATAACTGGGGCCAACGTCCTGACTTTC

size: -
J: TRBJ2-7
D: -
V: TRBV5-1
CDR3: CASSLEGVFYEQYF
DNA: TGCGCCAGCAGCTTAGAGGGAGTTTTCTACGAGCAGTACTTC

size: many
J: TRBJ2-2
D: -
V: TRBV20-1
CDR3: CSARSAALNTGELFF
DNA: TGCAGTGCTAGGTCGGCGGCCTTAAACACCGGGGAGCTGTTTTTT

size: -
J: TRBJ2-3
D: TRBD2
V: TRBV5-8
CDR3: CALAREIRDTQYF
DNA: TGTGCCTTAGCGCGGGAGATCAGAGATACGCAGTATTTT

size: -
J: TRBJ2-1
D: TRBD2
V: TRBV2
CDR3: CASTSGSGNEQFF
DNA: TGTGCCAGCACTAGCGGGAGCGGTAATGAGCAGTTCTTC

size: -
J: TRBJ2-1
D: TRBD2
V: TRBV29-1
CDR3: CSVEDTSGRALDNEQFF
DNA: TGCAGCGTTGAAGATACTAGCGGGAGGGCCCTCGACAATGAGCAGTTCTTC

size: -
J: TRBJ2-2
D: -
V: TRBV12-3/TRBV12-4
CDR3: CASSLRSPNTGELFF
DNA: TGTGCCAGCAGTTTAAGAAGCCCCAACACCGGGGAGCTGTTTTTT

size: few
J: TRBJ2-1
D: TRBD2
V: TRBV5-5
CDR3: CASSLLLTGTSFYNEQFF
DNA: TGTGCCAGCAGCCTTCTCCTTACCGGGACTAGCTTTTACAATGAGCAGTTCTTC

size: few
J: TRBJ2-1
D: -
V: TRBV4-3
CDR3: CASSQERGHEQFF
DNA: TGCGCCAGCAGCCAAGAGAGGGGTCATGAGCAGTTCTTC

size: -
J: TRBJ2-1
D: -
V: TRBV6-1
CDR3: CASSGGQITHNEQFF
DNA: TGCGCCAGCAGTGGAGGACAGATTACCCACAATGAGCAGTTCTTC